Below are 4 T cell receptor beta chains sequenced from a single sample in a study of T cells in Graves' hyperthyroidism and ophthalmopathy. Amplification of TCR beta CDR3 regions used RNA as the template. The HTBI set primed first-round TCR CDR3 RT-PCR. One entry per CDR3 protein results from TCRdb running MiXCR on the multiplex PCR reads. This sample has hundreds of thousands of distinct CDR3 sequences; 38% occur once, and the top ten carry 7% to 10%. The specimen was blood. The receptors here all came from a man between 18 and 35 years old with Graves' hyperthyroidism.

This clonotype was detected ten times or more. This chain links TRBV24-1 with TRBJ1-5; D perhaps matches TRBD1 (5 bases). Germline CDR1 reads KGHDR; CDR2 reads SFDVKD. V lost 0 bases to trimming and J lost 4 bases, with 12 bases between them. This CDR3 is built from 16 residues. CDR3 sequence: CATSDLQGFRNQPQHF. The CDR3 DNA reads TGTGCCACCAGTGATTTGCAGGGTTTCCGGAATCAGCCCCAGCATTTT.

This clonotype was seen repeatedly, ten times or more. This chain links TRBV7-6 with TRBJ1-1; a weak D match, TRBD1 (5 bases). The CDR3 covers 12 residues. CDR1 is SGHVS, CDR2 FNYEAQ, per germline. Trimming took 5 bases from V and 8 from J, leaving 12 bases between them. Here the CDR3 DNA reads TGTGCCAGCAGCCACACGGGGGGGGAAGCTTTCTTT. Its translation: CASSHTGGEAFF. Together with reference TRBV7-6 and TRBJ1-1, the CDR3 gives the full variable domain: GAGVSQSPRYKVTKRGQDVALRCDPISGHVSLYWYRQALGQGPEFLTYFNYEAQQDKSGLPNDRFSAERPEGSISTLTIQRTEQRDSAMYRCASSHTGGEAFFGQGTRLTVV.

This rearrangement joins TRBV11-3 to TRBJ1-2; TRBD1 matches 7 bases. The junction had 11 bases not matched to a gene; V was cut back by 2 bases and J by 8 bases. The length of the CDR3 is 15 residues. Looked up from germline, CDR1 is SGHNT and CDR2 is YENEEA. The CDR3 nucleotides are TGTGCCAGCAGCTTAACCCCAGAGGGGGCAACGGGCTACACCTTC. Residues: CASSLTPEGATGYTF.

The chain joins TRBV7-2 to TRBJ1-1; TRBD1 matches 8 bases. The CDR3 spans 16 residues. V lost 5 bases, J lost 5 bases, and 13 bases stayed unmatched. Germline V gene sequence: CDR1 SGHTA, CDR2 FQGNSA. CDR3 DNA: TGTGCCAGCAGCCCTGCCCAGGGGGCTGTTCGGACTGAAGCTTTCTTT. Encoded protein: CASSPAQGAVRTEAFF. The whole variable domain, remainder taken from reference TRBV7-2 and TRBJ1-1, is GAGVSQSPSNKVTEKGKDVELRCDPISGHTALYWYRQSLGQGLEFLIYFQGNSAPDKSGLPSDRFSAERTGGSVSTLTIQRTQQEDSAVYLCASSPAQGAVRTEAFFGQGTRLTVV.